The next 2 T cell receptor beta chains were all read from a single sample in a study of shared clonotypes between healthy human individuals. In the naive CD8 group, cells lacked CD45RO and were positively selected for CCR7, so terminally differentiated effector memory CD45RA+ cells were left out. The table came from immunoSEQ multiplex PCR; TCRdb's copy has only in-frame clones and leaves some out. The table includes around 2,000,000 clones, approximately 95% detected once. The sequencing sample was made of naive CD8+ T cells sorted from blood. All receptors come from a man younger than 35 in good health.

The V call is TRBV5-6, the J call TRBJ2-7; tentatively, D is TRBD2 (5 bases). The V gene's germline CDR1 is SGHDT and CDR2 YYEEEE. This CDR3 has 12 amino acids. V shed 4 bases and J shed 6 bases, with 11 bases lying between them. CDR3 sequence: CASSRGGPEQYF. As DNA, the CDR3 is TGTGCCAGCAGCCGGGGTGGGCCCGAGCAGTACTTC.

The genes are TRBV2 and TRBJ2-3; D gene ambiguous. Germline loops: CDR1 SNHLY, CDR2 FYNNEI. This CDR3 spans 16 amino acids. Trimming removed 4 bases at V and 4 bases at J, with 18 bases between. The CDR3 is CASSAMGYATPDTQYF. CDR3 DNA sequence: TGTGCCAGCAGTGCCATGGGCTACGCGACACCAGATACGCAGTATTTT.